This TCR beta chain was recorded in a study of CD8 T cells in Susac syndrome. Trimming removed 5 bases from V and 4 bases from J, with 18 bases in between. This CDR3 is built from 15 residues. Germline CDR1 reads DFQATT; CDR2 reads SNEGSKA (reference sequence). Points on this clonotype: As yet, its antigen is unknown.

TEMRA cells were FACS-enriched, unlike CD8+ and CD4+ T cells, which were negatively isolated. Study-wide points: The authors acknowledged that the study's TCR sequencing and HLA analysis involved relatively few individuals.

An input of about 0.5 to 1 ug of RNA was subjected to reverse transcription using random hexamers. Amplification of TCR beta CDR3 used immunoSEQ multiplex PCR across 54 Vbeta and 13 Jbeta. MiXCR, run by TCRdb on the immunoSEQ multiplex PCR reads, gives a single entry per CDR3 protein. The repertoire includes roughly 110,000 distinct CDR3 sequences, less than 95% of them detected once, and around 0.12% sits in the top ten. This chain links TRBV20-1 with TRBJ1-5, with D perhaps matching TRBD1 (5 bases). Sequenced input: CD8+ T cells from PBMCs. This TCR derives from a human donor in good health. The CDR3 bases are TGCAGTGCTGGGGACTTGGGACGGATGAATCAGCCCCAGCATTTT. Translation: CSAGDLGRMNQPQHF.